This entry describes one T cell receptor beta chain. Its antigen is not identified. A much larger clone is a single base away; this may be a read error. The read ends 3 residues shy of where the CDR3 ends; the end is completed using the germline J gene. The V and J ends lost 9 bases and 8 bases respectively, with 23 bases between them. Germline V gene lookup returns CDR1 MNHEY and CDR2 SVGEGT. This CDR3 comprises 15 residues. Equal genomic DNA amounts from CVID and control samples were sequenced. TCRdb's copy holds only in-frame clones and misses some; the assay was immunoSEQ multiplex PCR. This set yields about 52,000 clones and no singletons; the top ten hold more than 1.5%. Each donor provided about 5 to 8.5 ml of heparinized whole blood. The data were obtained in a study of T cell clonality in common variable immunodeficiency. Study conclusions and caveats: CVID subjects showed higher TCRbeta clonality than healthy controls. Common variable immunodeficiency TCR beta sequences reportedly had fewer deletions and N-nucleotide insertions.

The specimen sequenced was peripheral blood mononuclear cells. This clonotype originated in a person aged 18 to 70 in good health. The gene calls are TRBV6-2 or TRBV6-3 and TRBJ2-1, with a possible D match to TRBD2 (6 bases). The part of the CDR3 DNA that was read is TGTGCCAGTAACAAGGAGGGGTTTTTTTTGGATGAG. It specifies CASNKEGFFLDE. The whole CDR3 protein reads CASNKEGFFLDEQFF.